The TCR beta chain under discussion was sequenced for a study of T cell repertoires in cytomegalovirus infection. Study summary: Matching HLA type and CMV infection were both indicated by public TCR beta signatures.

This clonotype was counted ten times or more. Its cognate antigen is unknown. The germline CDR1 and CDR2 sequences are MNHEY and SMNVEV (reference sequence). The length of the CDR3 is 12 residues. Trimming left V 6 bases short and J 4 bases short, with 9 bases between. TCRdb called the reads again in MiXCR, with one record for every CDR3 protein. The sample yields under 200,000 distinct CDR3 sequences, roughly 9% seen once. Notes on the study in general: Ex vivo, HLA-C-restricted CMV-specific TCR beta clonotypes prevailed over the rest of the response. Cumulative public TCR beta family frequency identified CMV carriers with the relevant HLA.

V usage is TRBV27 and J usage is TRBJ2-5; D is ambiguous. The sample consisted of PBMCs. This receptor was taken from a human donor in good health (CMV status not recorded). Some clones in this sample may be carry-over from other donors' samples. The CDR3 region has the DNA TGTGCCAGCAGCCCCTTGGGAGAGACCCAGTACTTC. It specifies CASSPLGETQYF.